A single sample gave rise to the 23 T cell receptor beta chains below, sequenced in a study of cytomegalovirus exposure and HLA in healthy donors (dated by TCRdb to about 2017). Libraries came from the immunoSEQ multiplex PCR assay. A mixture of 60 forward primers for TCR Vbeta segments and 13 reverse primers for TCR Jbeta segments was used in the multiplex PCR. TCRdb limited this immuneACCESS table to in-frame rearrangements with V and J called. A share of clones is missing; checked studies link under half to unresolved V genes, and the rest is unexplained. Across this sample there are 150,000 or so clones, with approximately 80% seen only once. The biggest ten clones account for less than 2% of the sample. Sequenced material: PBMCs. The receptors here all came from a woman aged 40 to 50 in good health and CMV-seronegative.

The table lists this clone with a few counts. The CDR3 loop is CASSPPGQGSNEQYF. Written as DNA, the CDR3 is TGTGCCAGCAGTCCCCCGGGACAGGGGTCTAACGAGCAGTACTTC. V gene TRBV6-6 combines with J gene TRBJ2-7; 10 bases map to TRBD1. CDR3 length equals 15 residues. J was trimmed by 5 bases and V by 5 bases; bases with no gene match: 9. In germline, CDR1 is MNHNY, CDR2 SVGAGI (reference sequence).

The chain employs TRBV9 and TRBJ1-2; no firm D call. The germline V gene has CDR1 SGDLS and CDR2 YYNGEE. This CDR3 contains 13 residues. The V end was cut by 0 bases, the J end by 2 bases, with 5 bases between. This CDR3 is CASSVGHNYGYTF. Here the CDR3 DNA reads TGTGCCAGCAGCGTAGGACACAACTATGGCTACACCTTC. Filled out from reference TRBV9 and TRBJ1-2, the complete variable domain reads DSGVTQTPKHLITATGQRVTLRCSPRSGDLSVYWYQQSLDQGLQFLIQYYNGEERAKGNILERFSAQQFPDLHSELNLSSLELGDSALYFCASSVGHNYGYTFGSGTRLTVV.

Concerning this clone: Within the sample, other DNA sequences also encode this same CDR3. This chain joins TRBV19 and TRBJ2-3; perhaps TRBD2 as D (5 bases). Germline V gives CDR1 LNHDA, CDR2 SQIVND (reference sequence). The CDR3 has 14 amino acids. V dropped 2 bases and J dropped 2 bases, with 8 bases sitting between them. DNA for the CDR3: TGTGCCAGTAGTATATCGGGGAACACAGATACGCAGTATTTT. This sequence encodes CASSISGNTDTQYF. Looking up the rest from reference TRBV19 and TRBJ2-3 gives the full variable domain: DGGITQSPKYLFRKEGQNVTLSCEQNLNHDAMYWYRQDPGQGLRLIYYSQIVNDFQKGDIAEGYSVSREKKESFPLTVTSAQKNPTAFYLCASSISGNTDTQYFGPGTRLTVL.

Of note for this clone: One junction end disagrees with the germline gene, perhaps due to a read error. The rearrangement uses TRBV9 and TRBJ2-5; possibly TRBD2 for D (6 bases). This CDR3 comprises 15 residues. Per the germline V gene, CDR1 is SGDLS and CDR2 is YYNGEE. CDR3 sequence reads: CASSVDRGEQEAQYF. CDR3 nucleotides: TGTGCCAGCAGCGTAGACCGCGGGGAACAAGAGGCCCAGTACTTC.

This rearrangement joins TRBV5-6 to TRBJ2-7, with 7 positions matching TRBD1. The CDR3 totals 13 residues. V lost 5 bases, J lost 1 base, and 3 bases stayed unmatched. Germline V gives CDR1 SGHDT, CDR2 YYEEEE. CDR3 in DNA: TGTGCCAGCAGTCGCAGGGGGTCCTACGAGCAGTACTTC. Encoded protein: CASSRRGSYEQYF.

The CDR3, as DNA: TGTGCCAGCAGCCTTCCCCCTCCGACTAGCGGGAGGGCCAAAAACATTCAGTACTTC. It yields the protein CASSLPPPTSGRAKNIQYF. The chain combines TRBV12-1 with TRBJ2-4; TRBD2, as called in the table, went unchecked against the DNA. TRBV12-1 corresponds to a pseudogene. The CDR3 length is 19 residues.

This clone was counted a few times. This chain links TRBV4-1 with TRBJ2-7, with 7 bases that match TRBD2. Germline V CDR1 and CDR2: MGHRA, YSYEKL. CDR3 length equals 17 residues. Germline trimming cut 3 bases from V and 0 bases from J; bases unmatched to any gene: 11. The CDR3 DNA is TGCGCCAGCAGCCACGCACCCCTAGCGGCGAGCTCCTACGAGCAGTACTTC. It translates to CASSHAPLAASSYEQYF.

The chain uses TRBV28 and TRBJ2-2; 7 bases are a match to TRBD2. The CDR3 totals 21 residues. Germline CDR1 and CDR2: MDHEN and SYDVKM. V trimming: 3 bases; J trimming: 0 bases; junction bases outside the gene matches: 19. The CDR3: CASSFSLLVPREFSNTGELFF. CDR3 nucleotides: TGTGCCAGCAGTTTTAGCCTGCTTGTCCCGCGGGAGTTCTCGAACACCGGGGAGCTGTTTTTT.

This clone has only one observation. At one end, the junction sequence differs from germline, possibly due to a read error. The chain is built from TRBV7-2 and TRBJ2-6; D is perhaps TRBD1 (5 bases). CDR1 SGHTA and CDR2 FQGNSA come from the germline V gene. This CDR3 has 14 residues. The CDR3 sequence is CASKSASGANGLTF. In nucleotides, the CDR3 is TGTGCCAGCAAGAGCGCCTCTGGGGCCAACGGCCTGACTTTC.

The chain combines TRBV5-6 with TRBJ1-4; TRBD1 matches at 8 bases. This CDR3 spans 13 amino acids. With 4 bases clipped from V and 6 bases from J, the junction kept 2 bases outside the gene matches. Germline V gene lookup returns CDR1 SGHDT and CDR2 YYEEEE. The CDR3 reads CASSVDRDEKLFF. The DNA for the CDR3 is TGTGCCAGCAGCGTGGACAGGGATGAAAAACTGTTTTTT. The full variable domain, completed using reference TRBV5-6 and TRBJ1-4, is DAGVTQSPTHLIKTRGQQVTLRCSPKSGHDTVSWYQQALGQGPQFIFQYYEEEERQRGNFPDRFSGHQFPNYSSELNVNALLLGDSALYLCASSVDRDEKLFFGSGTQLSVL.

The V and J genes are TRBV10-3 and TRBJ2-7; a weak D match, TRBD2 (5 bases). Trimming shortened V by 4 bases and J by 3 bases, and 10 bases separated the two germline ends. The CDR3 sequence is 13 residues long. Germline CDR1 ENHRY, CDR2 SYGVKD. The CDR3 here is CAISGLASYEQYF. CDR3 DNA sequence: TGTGCCATCAGTGGGCTAGCCAGCTACGAGCAGTACTTC.

The gene calls are TRBV6-1 and TRBJ1-2; a possible D gene is TRBD1 (6 bases). This CDR3 has 14 amino acids. Trimming took 4 bases from V and 6 from J, leaving 15 bases between them. The V gene's germline CDR1 is MNHNS and CDR2 SASEGT. CDR3 sequence: CASSARQAGDGYTF. For the CDR3, the DNA is TGTGCCAGCAGTGCCAGACAGGCGGGGGATGGCTACACCTTC.

The chain carries TRBV5-4 and TRBJ1-1, with D perhaps TRBD1 (5 bases). The CDR3 runs to 14 residues. CDR1 is SGHNT, CDR2 YYREEE, per germline (reference sequence). Trimming removed 0 bases at V and 1 base at J, with 7 bases between. CDR3 loop: CASSLGGRNTEAFF. The CDR3 nucleotides are TGTGCCAGCAGCTTGGGGGGCCGGAACACTGAAGCTTTCTTT.

This clone has more than one count but fewer than ten. The chain joins TRBV12-5 to TRBJ2-5; D is undetermined. Germline CDR1 is LGHNT and CDR2 is FRNRAP. This CDR3 is 13 amino acids long. Trimming cost V 2 bases and J 3 bases, with 7 bases left between them. The CDR3 sequence: CASGLPPEETQYF. The CDR3 DNA sequence: TGTGCTAGTGGTTTGCCCCCCGAAGAGACCCAGTACTTC.

The DNA of the CDR3 is TGTGCCAGCAGTCCTGCAGGCGGACAGGGACCCTATGGCTACACCTTC. This translates into CASSPAGGQGPYGYTF. The chain uses TRBV28 and TRBJ1-2; TRBD1 matches at 8 bases. V shed 5 bases, J shed 4 bases, and the junction held 12 bases outside the gene matches. This CDR3 has 16 residues. From germline, CDR1 is MDHEN and CDR2 SYDVKM.

The CDR3 region is CASSLVSWGRMSGNTIYF. DNA of the CDR3: TGTGCCAGCAGCTTAGTTAGTTGGGGGAGGATGTCTGGAAACACCATATATTTT. V is TRBV7-2 and J is TRBJ1-3; TRBD1 is a possible D gene (5 bases). Germline CDR1 is SGHTA and CDR2 is FQGNSA. Deletions cut 1 base from V and 1 base from J, with 17 bases between. There are 18 residues in the CDR3. Full variable domain (outside the CDR3, taken from reference TRBV7-2 and TRBJ1-3): GAGVSQSPSNKVTEKGKDVELRCDPISGHTALYWYRQSLGQGLEFLIYFQGNSAPDKSGLPSDRFSAERTGGSVSTLTIQRTQQEDSAVYLCASSLVSWGRMSGNTIYFGEGSWLTVV.

This clone was counted a single time. V and J are TRBV6-5 and TRBJ1-2, with D possibly being TRBD1 (6 bases). Germline lookup yields CDR1 MNHEY and CDR2 SVGAGI. This CDR3 region has 15 residues. V was shortened by 6 bases and J by 2 bases, with 16 bases between the two germline ends. The CDR3 reads CASRKTGLSNYGYTF. Written as DNA, the CDR3 is TGTGCCAGCAGAAAGACAGGCCTATCCAACTATGGCTACACCTTC.

This clone was counted between two and nine times. The genes are TRBV27 and TRBJ2-7; 8 bases are shared with TRBD2. Germline trimming cut 2 bases from V and 2 bases from J; bases unmatched to any gene: 2. The CDR3 is made up of 14 amino acids. Germline values: CDR1 MNHEY, CDR2 SMNVEV (reference sequence). The CDR3 DNA reads TGTGCCAGCAGTTTACGGGAGGGACCCTACGAGCAGTACTTC. It translates to CASSLREGPYEQYF.

The V gene is TRBV5-6, the J gene TRBJ2-7; TRBD2 agrees at 14 bases. With V trimmed by 5 bases and J by 6 bases, 10 bases remained unmatched. This CDR3 has 16 residues. Per germline, CDR1 SGHDT and CDR2 YYEEEE. Written as DNA, the CDR3 is TGTGCCAGCAGTTTTTCGAGGGGACTAGCGGGAGCCGAGCAGTACTTC. Its protein product is CASSFSRGLAGAEQYF.

The rearrangement uses TRBV5-4 and TRBJ2-7; 7 nucleotides match TRBD2. This CDR3 has 16 amino acids. The V gene end was trimmed by 3 bases and the J gene end by 2 bases; junction bases not matched to a gene: 11. In germline, CDR1 is SGHNT, CDR2 YYREEE (reference sequence). The CDR3 is CASSSPRGGGAYEQYF. The CDR3 nucleotides read TGTGCCAGCAGCTCCCCGCGGGGCGGGGGTGCCTACGAGCAGTACTTC.

The table lists this clone with a count of one. Written as DNA, the CDR3 is TGTGCCAGCAGCGGGCGGGACGGGAACACTGAAGCTTTCTTT. This translates into CASSGRDGNTEAFF. The chain joins TRBV7-6 to TRBJ1-1; D might be TRBD1 (5 bases). This CDR3 has 14 amino acids. V lost 5 bases to trimming and J lost 1 base, with 11 bases between them. CDR1 and CDR2 from the germline V gene are SGHVS and FNYEAQ. The full variable domain, with the rest looked up from reference TRBV7-6 and TRBJ1-1, is GAGVSQSPRYKVTKRGQDVALRCDPISGHVSLYWYRQALGQGPEFLTYFNYEAQQDKSGLPNDRFSAERPEGSISTLTIQRTEQRDSAMYRCASSGRDGNTEAFFGQGTRLTVV.

The chain uses TRBV9 and TRBJ2-3; 10 bases match TRBD2. The CDR3 extends over 18 amino acids. Germline V lookup: CDR1 SGDLS, CDR2 YYNGEE. V shed 0 bases, J shed 4 bases, and the junction held 11 bases outside the gene matches. This CDR3 is CASSVAKGAGGVADTQYF. The CDR3 nucleotides are TGTGCCAGCAGCGTAGCGAAGGGAGCGGGAGGGGTAGCAGATACGCAGTATTTT.

The J gene is TRBJ1-5, the V gene TRBV19; D gene ambiguous. The V and J ends lost 4 bases and 2 bases respectively, with 6 bases between them. The germline V gene has CDR1 LNHDA and CDR2 SQIVND (reference sequence). The CDR3 spans 13 residues. Here the CDR3 DNA reads TGTGCCAGTAGTAATCTCCGCAATCAGCCCCAGCATTTT. Its protein product is CASSNLRNQPQHF.